This entry is about one T cell receptor (beta chain). The sample originates from a study of technical replicates of blood from a handful of donors. Clones were sequenced by immunoSEQ multiplex PCR, and TCRdb holds only the in-frame ones, with some missing. Of about 84,000 clones listed, approximately 93% are singletons. This sequence originates from a human donor in good health. Input material: T cells isolated from PBMCs.

CDR3 sequence: CSVFWSGGETQYF. In DNA form, the CDR3 reads TGCAGCGTCTTCTGGAGCGGGGGGGAGACCCAGTACTTC. The chain joins TRBV29-1 to TRBJ2-5; TRBD2 aligns across 9 bases. Trimming removed 6 bases from V and 5 bases from J; junction bases left unmatched: 7. The CDR3 has 13 amino acids. Germline V gene data show CDR1 as SQVTM and CDR2 as ANQGSEA.